This T cell receptor (beta chain) emerged from a study of long-term antiretroviral therapy in people with HIV. Looked up from germline, CDR1 is SGHNT and CDR2 is YENEEA. Trimming left V 4 bases short and J 5 bases short, with 17 bases between. The CDR3 has 16 amino acids. It was version v3.0 of the immunoSEQ assay that was run at survey level. The repertoire was sequenced with immunoSEQ multiplex PCR; TCRdb's copy has only in-frame clones and lacks some. The sample gives roughly 28,000 clones, about 96% of which show up once; 6.5% to 10% is in the top ten. V usage is TRBV11-3 and J usage is TRBJ2-2; perhaps TRBD2 as D (6 bases). The clonotype was recovered from a man aged 25 to 45 with HIV. The sequenced sample was unsorted PBMCs, obtained 5.3 years after starting antiretroviral therapy. CDR3 sequence: CASSSRDSGPTGELFF. The CDR3 nucleotides read TGTGCCAGCAGCTCCCGGGACTCCGGACCTACCGGGGAGCTGTTTTTT.